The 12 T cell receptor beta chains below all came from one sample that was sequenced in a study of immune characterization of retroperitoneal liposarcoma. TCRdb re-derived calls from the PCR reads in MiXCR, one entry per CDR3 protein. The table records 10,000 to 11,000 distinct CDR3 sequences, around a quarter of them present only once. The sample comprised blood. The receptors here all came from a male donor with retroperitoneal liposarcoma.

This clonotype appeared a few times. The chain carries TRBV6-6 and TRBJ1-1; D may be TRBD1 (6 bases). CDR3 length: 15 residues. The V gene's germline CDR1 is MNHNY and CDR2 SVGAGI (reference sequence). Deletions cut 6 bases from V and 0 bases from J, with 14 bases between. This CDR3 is CASRSHRDMNTEAFF. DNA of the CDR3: TGTGCCAGCAGGTCTCACAGGGACATGAACACTGAAGCTTTCTTT.

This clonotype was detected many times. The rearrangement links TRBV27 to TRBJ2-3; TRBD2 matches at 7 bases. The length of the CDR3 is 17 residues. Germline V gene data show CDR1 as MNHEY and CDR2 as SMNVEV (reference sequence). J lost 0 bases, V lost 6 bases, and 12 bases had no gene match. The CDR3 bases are TGTGCCAGCAGAAGGTGGGTTGGTAGCGGGAGCACAGATACGCAGTATTTT. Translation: CASRRWVGSGSTDTQYF.

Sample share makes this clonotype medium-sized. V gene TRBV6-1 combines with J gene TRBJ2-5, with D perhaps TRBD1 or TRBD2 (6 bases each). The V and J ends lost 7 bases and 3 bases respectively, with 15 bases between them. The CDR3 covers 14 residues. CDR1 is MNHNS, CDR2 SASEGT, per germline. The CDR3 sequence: CASILGGPKETQYF. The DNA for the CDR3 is TGTGCCAGCATTTTAGGGGGGCCTAAAGAGACCCAGTACTTC.

For the CDR3, the DNA is TGTGCCAGCAACCTAGGGGGTCTCTACGAGCAGTACTTC. Its protein product is CASNLGGLYEQYF. The rearrangement links TRBV6-1 to TRBJ2-1; D perhaps matches TRBD1 (6 bases). The J call may not be correct, given that the DNA end is closer to TRBJ2-7. From germline, CDR1 is MNHNS and CDR2 SASEGT. The CDR3 length is 13 residues.

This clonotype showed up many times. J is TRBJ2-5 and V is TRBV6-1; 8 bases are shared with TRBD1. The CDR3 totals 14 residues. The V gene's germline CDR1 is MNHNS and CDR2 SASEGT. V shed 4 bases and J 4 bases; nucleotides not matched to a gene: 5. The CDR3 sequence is CASSGSGGLETQYF. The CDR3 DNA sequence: TGTGCCAGCAGTGGGTCAGGGGGCCTAGAGACCCAGTACTTC.

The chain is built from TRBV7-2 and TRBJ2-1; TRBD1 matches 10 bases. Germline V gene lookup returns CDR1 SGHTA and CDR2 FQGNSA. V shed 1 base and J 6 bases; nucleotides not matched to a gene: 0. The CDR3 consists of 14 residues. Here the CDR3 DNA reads TGTGCCAGCAGCTTAGGGACAGGGGGCAATGAGCAGTTCTTC. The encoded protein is CASSLGTGGNEQFF.

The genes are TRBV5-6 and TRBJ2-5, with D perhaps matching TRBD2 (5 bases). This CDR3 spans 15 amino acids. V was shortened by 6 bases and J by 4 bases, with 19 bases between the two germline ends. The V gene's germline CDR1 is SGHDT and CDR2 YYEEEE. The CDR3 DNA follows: TGTGCCAGCACCCAATCCCTAGCTATCGGAGAGACCCAGTACTTC. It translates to CASTQSLAIGETQYF.

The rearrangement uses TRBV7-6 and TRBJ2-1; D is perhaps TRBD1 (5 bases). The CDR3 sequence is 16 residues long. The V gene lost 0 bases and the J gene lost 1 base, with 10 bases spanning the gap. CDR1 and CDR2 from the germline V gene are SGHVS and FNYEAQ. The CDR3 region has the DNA TGTGCCAGCAGCTTAGCGCATGACAGTTCCTACAATGAGCAGTTCTTC. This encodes CASSLAHDSSYNEQFF.

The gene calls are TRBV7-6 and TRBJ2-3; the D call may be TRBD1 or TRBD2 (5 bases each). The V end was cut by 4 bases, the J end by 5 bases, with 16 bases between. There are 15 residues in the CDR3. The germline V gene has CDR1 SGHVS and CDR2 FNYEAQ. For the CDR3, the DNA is TGTGCCAGCAGCTCGACCGGGACCCTTTTAGATACGCAGTATTTT. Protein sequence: CASSSTGTLLDTQYF.

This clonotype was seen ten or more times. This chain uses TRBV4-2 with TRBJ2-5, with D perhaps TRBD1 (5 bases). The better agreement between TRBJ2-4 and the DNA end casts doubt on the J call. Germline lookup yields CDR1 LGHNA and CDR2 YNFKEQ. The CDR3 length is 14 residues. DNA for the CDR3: TGTGCCAGCAGCCAAGATAGGGGCGTAAACATTCAGTACTTC. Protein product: CASSQDRGVNIQYF.

This CDR3 is CASSSSGRGPNEQFF. The DNA of the CDR3 is TGTGCCAGCAGCTCTAGCGGGAGAGGGCCCAATGAGCAGTTCTTC. The chain employs TRBV11-3 and TRBJ2-1, with 10 bases identical to TRBD2. Trimming at V came to 4 bases and at J to 6 bases, leaving 6 bases not matched to a gene. The germline V gene has CDR1 SGHNT and CDR2 YENEEA. This CDR3 has 15 residues.

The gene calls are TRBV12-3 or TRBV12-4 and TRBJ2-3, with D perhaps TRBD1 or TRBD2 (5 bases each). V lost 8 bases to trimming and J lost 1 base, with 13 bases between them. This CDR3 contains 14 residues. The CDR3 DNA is TGTGCCAGCCACGAGAGGGGCGGCACAGATACGCAGTATTTT. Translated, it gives CASHERGGTDTQYF.